These 27 T cell receptor beta chains were sequenced from one sample in a study of T cells in Graves' hyperthyroidism and ophthalmopathy. RNA transcripts gave rise to amplified TCR beta CDR3 regions. RT-PCR in the first round (using the HTBI primer set) targeted the TCR CDR3. TCRdb processed the multiplex PCR reads anew with MiXCR; each CDR3 protein has one entry. The table lists 730,000 or so distinct CDR3 sequences, roughly a sixth of them singletons. Sequenced input: blood. The receptors here all came from a woman in her forties or fifties with Graves' hyperthyroidism that later progressed to Graves' ophthalmopathy.

This clonotype has a handful of counts. A read error may account for a junction end that differs from germline. The chain combines TRBV7-7 with TRBJ2-7; D is ambiguous. The CDR3 has 13 residues. CDR1 is SSHAT and CDR2 is FNYEAQ in the germline V gene (reference sequence). The CDR3 loop reads CASSLRLLDEQYF. The CDR3 bases are TGTGCTAGCAGCTTGAGGCTACTCGACGAGCAGTACTTC.

The V call is TRBV30, the J call TRBJ2-7; no clear D. CDR3 length: 12 residues. Germline V gene lookup returns CDR1 GTSNPN and CDR2 SVGIG (reference sequence). V lost 0 bases to trimming and J lost 2 bases, with 5 bases between them. CDR3: CAWSVRPYEQYF. CDR3 nucleotides: TGTGCCTGGAGTGTGCGGCCCTACGAGCAGTACTTC. Full variable domain (rest looked up from reference TRBV30 and TRBJ2-7): SQTIHQWPATLVQPVGSPLSLECTVEGTSNPNLYWYRQAAGRGLQLLFYSVGIGQISSEVPQNLSASRPQDRQFILSSKKLLLSDSGFYLCAWSVRPYEQYFGPGTRLTVT.

This chain joins TRBV11-2 and TRBJ1-5, with 7 bases identical to TRBD1. From germline, CDR1 is SGHAT and CDR2 FQNNGV. The junction had 9 bases not matched to a gene; V was cut back by 5 bases and J by 2 bases. This CDR3 spans 16 amino acids. The CDR3: CASSPGTVDGNQPQHF. The CDR3 region has the DNA TGTGCCAGCAGCCCAGGGACAGTTGATGGCAATCAGCCCCAGCATTTT.

This clonotype has a handful of counts. The chain is built from TRBV7-9 and TRBJ1-2; D is unclear. Per the germline V gene, CDR1 is SEHNR and CDR2 is FQNEAQ (reference sequence). V was clipped by 1 base and J by 8 bases, with 14 bases between them. This CDR3 contains 14 residues. The CDR3 reads CASSLVRVPGGYTF. The CDR3 DNA follows: TGTGCCAGCAGCTTAGTGAGGGTCCCGGGCGGCTACACCTTC.

This chain links TRBV4-1 with TRBJ1-1; D call uncertain. The CDR3 totals 17 residues. Trimming took 0 bases from V and 1 from J, leaving 15 bases between them. Germline values: CDR1 MGHRA, CDR2 YSYEKL. Here the CDR3 DNA reads TGCGCCAGCAGCCAAGATCGAAATACGATTTGGAACACTGAAGCTTTCTTT. Translated, it gives CASSQDRNTIWNTEAFF.

There are a few counts of this clonotype. The chain has TRBV10-3 and TRBJ1-4, with D hard to call. The length of the CDR3 is 14 residues. Germline CDR1 reads ENHRY; CDR2 reads SYGVKD. Trimming left V 2 bases short and J 2 bases short, with 6 bases between. In DNA form, the CDR3 reads TGTGCCATCAGTGAGGGGAGCACTAATGAAAAACTGTTTTTT. Translation: CAISEGSTNEKLFF.

This clonotype was found many times. This chain links TRBV7-9 with TRBJ2-1, with a possible D match to TRBD2 (5 bases). The CDR3 extends over 13 amino acids. CDR1 is SEHNR, CDR2 FQNEAQ, per germline (reference sequence). Between the trimmed V and J ends, which lost 1 base and 8 bases, there was a span of 9 bases. The CDR3 DNA reads as TGTGCCAGCAGCTTAGAGTTGAGGGATGAGCAGTTCTTC. This gives the protein CASSLELRDEQFF. Together with reference TRBV7-9 and TRBJ2-1, the CDR3 gives the full variable domain: DTGVSQNPRHKITKRGQNVTFRCDPISEHNRLYWYRQTLGQGPEFLTYFQNEAQLEKSRLLSDRFSAERPKGSFSTLEIQRTEQGDSAMYLCASSLELRDEQFFGPGTRLTVL.

The chain combines TRBV19 with TRBJ1-2; 8 bases line up with TRBD1. The V and J ends lost 5 bases and 4 bases, in that order; junction bases with no gene match: 9. Germline CDR1 reads LNHDA; CDR2 reads SQIVND (reference sequence). The length of the CDR3 is 15 residues. CDR3 DNA: TGTGCCAGTAGTCAACAGGGGGTCTTAGTCTATGGCTACACCTTC. It translates to CASSQQGVLVYGYTF.

This clonotype showed up many times. This chain connects TRBV3-1 to TRBJ1-1; D remains ambiguous. The CDR3 runs 12 residues. Germline V CDR1 and CDR2: LGHDT, YNNKEL (reference sequence). Trimming removed 1 base from V and 6 bases from J, with 6 bases in between. This CDR3 reads CASSQAPPEAFF. The CDR3 nucleotides read TGTGCCAGCAGCCAAGCTCCCCCTGAAGCTTTCTTT. The full variable domain, rest sourced from reference TRBV3-1 and TRBJ1-1, is DTAVSQTPKYLVTQMGNDKSIKCEQNLGHDTMYWYKQDSKKFLKIMFSYNNKELIINETVPNRFSPKSPDKAHLNLHINSLELGDSAVYFCASSQAPPEAFFGQGTRLTVV.

Ten or more counts support this clonotype. CDR3 in DNA: TGTGCCAGCAGTTACTCCAAGGGCACAGATACGCAGTATTTT. It translates to CASSYSKGTDTQYF. The chain employs TRBV6-2 or TRBV6-3 and TRBJ2-3; D uncertain. V was clipped by 0 bases and J by 1 base, with 5 bases between them. CDR3 length: 14 residues. Germline loops: CDR1 MNHEY, CDR2 SVGEGT.

This clonotype has at least ten counts. The gene calls are TRBV30 and TRBJ1-2; perhaps TRBD1 as D (5 bases). The CDR3 runs 12 residues. Looked up from germline, CDR1 is GTSNPN and CDR2 is SVGIG (reference sequence). V lost 0 bases and J 4 bases, leaving 6 bases between the germline ends. The CDR3 sequence: CAWSVGGYGYTF. DNA of the CDR3: TGTGCCTGGAGTGTCGGGGGCTATGGCTACACCTTC.

In its sample, this clonotype was seen a few times. V usage is TRBV19 and J usage is TRBJ1-1; tentatively, D is TRBD1 (5 bases). The germline V gene has CDR1 LNHDA and CDR2 SQIVND (reference sequence). The V end lost 6 bases, the J end lost 4 bases, and 21 bases lay between the germline ends. The CDR3 is 16 amino acids. The CDR3: CASRRAGTALRTEAFF. CDR3 coding DNA: TGTGCCAGTAGGAGGGCAGGGACGGCCCTGCGCACTGAAGCTTTCTTT.

This clonotype has ten or more counts. V is TRBV11-2 and J is TRBJ2-7; TRBD2 matches at 11 bases. The CDR3 contains 18 residues. CDR1 is SGHAT and CDR2 is FQNNGV in the germline V gene. Germline trimming cut 1 base from V and 1 base from J; bases unmatched to any gene: 9. CDR3 nucleotide sequence: TGTGCCAGCAGCTTAGTGGCTAGCGGGGGGACGATATCCTACGAGCAGTACTTC. It yields the protein CASSLVASGGTISYEQYF.

In its sample, this clonotype was seen once. The chain couples TRBV7-9 to TRBJ1-1, with D possibly being TRBD1 (6 bases). The CDR3 sequence is 13 residues long. Germline lookup yields CDR1 SEHNR and CDR2 FQNEAQ (reference sequence). Between the trimmed V and J ends, which lost 5 bases and 3 bases, there was a span of 10 bases. For the CDR3, the DNA is TGTGCCAGCAGCGCGAAGGGGGACACTGAAGCTTTCTTT. Amino acids: CASSAKGDTEAFF.

This clonotype was counted ten times or more. The chain joins TRBV11-2 to TRBJ1-4; D gene ambiguous. The CDR3 has 15 residues. Deletions cut 3 bases from V and 0 bases from J, with 8 bases between. Germline loops: CDR1 SGHAT, CDR2 FQNNGV. The CDR3 reads CASSFVTPTNEKLFF. The DNA for the CDR3 is TGTGCCAGCAGCTTCGTCACGCCAACTAATGAAAAACTGTTTTTT.

This clonotype was picked up a small number of times. The chain joins TRBV29-1 to TRBJ2-2, with D unclear. V dropped 4 bases and J dropped 0 bases, with 12 bases sitting between them. Per germline, CDR1 SQVTM and CDR2 ANQGSEA. There are 15 residues in the CDR3. The CDR3 sequence is CSVGSGGSNTGELFF. Written as DNA, the CDR3 is TGCAGCGTTGGGTCGGGCGGATCGAACACCGGGGAGCTGTTTTTT.

The chain couples TRBV19 to TRBJ1-1, with TRBD1 as a possible D gene (5 bases). Trimming took off 1 base at V and 3 bases at J, with 9 bases between the two ends. This CDR3 has 14 amino acids. The germline gives CDR1 LNHDA, CDR2 SQIVND (reference sequence). CDR3 amino acids: CASSIVDRYTEAFF. Written as DNA, the CDR3 is TGTGCCAGTAGTATAGTCGACAGATACACTGAAGCTTTCTTT.

This clonotype has just a few counts. The chain links TRBV20-1 to TRBJ2-5, with 8 bases matching TRBD1. CDR1 is DFQATT, CDR2 SNEGSKA, per germline (reference sequence). V dropped 5 bases and J dropped 5; count of bases not matched to a gene: 7. The CDR3 totals 13 residues. The CDR3 loop is CSALGQGWETQYF. The CDR3 DNA sequence: TGCAGTGCTCTAGGACAGGGCTGGGAGACCCAGTACTTC.

This clonotype was seen a handful of times. V gene TRBV7-9 combines with J gene TRBJ2-5; weak D call: TRBD2 (5 bases). Trimming took 7 bases from V and 2 from J, leaving 11 bases between them. Germline CDR1 is SEHNR and CDR2 is FQNEAQ (reference sequence). The length of the CDR3 is 13 residues. The DNA for the CDR3 is TGTGCCAGCATCCCCTCGGGGCAAGAGACCCAGTACTTC. This gives the protein CASIPSGQETQYF.

Concerning this clonotype: A much larger clonotype is one base distant, so this may be a read error. The V and J genes are TRBV12-3 or TRBV12-4 and TRBJ2-3; 8 nucleotides align to TRBD2. The CDR3 runs to 16 residues. With V trimmed by 1 base and J by 2 bases, 5 bases remained unmatched. The CDR3 here is CASSLEGGGITDTQYF. CDR3 bases: TGTGCCAGCAGTTTAGAGGGCGGGGGGATCACAGATACGCAGTATTTT.

The table lists this clonotype with many counts. J is TRBJ2-2 and V is TRBV3-1; TRBD1 might be the D (5 bases). The germline V and J ends were trimmed by 2 bases and 2 bases, with 9 bases remaining between them. CDR3 length equals 15 residues. Per the germline V gene, CDR1 is LGHDT and CDR2 is YNNKEL (reference sequence). The CDR3 region has the DNA TGTGCCAGCAGCCAATCCAGGGTAAACACCGGGGAGCTGTTTTTT. Its protein product is CASSQSRVNTGELFF.

The J gene is TRBJ2-3, the V gene TRBV5-5; TRBD2 matches 9 bases. The germline gives CDR1 SGHKS, CDR2 YYEKEE (reference sequence). The trim removed 4 bases at V and 5 bases at J, leaving 14 bases unmatched. This CDR3 contains 17 residues. The CDR3 coding sequence is TGTGCCAGCAGCCAAGGGCGGGGGGGCCAGTATAAAGATACGCAGTATTTT. Its protein product is CASSQGRGGQYKDTQYF.

This clonotype was picked up a small number of times. V is TRBV9 and J is TRBJ2-1, with D tentatively TRBD2 (6 bases). Germline CDR1 is SGDLS and CDR2 is YYNGEE. CDR3 length: 17 amino acids. Trimming stripped 3 bases from V and 7 bases from J, with 23 bases between. In DNA, the CDR3 is TGTGCCAGCAGCGCGGCCTGGGGGGATATCGGGGGAAATGAGCAGTTCTTC. Translated: CASSAAWGDIGGNEQFF. Filled out from reference TRBV9 and TRBJ2-1, the complete variable domain reads DSGVTQTPKHLITATGQRVTLRCSPRSGDLSVYWYQQSLDQGLQFLIQYYNGEERAKGNILERFSAQQFPDLHSELNLSSLELGDSALYFCASSAAWGDIGGNEQFFGPGTRLTVL.

The V call is TRBV18, the J call TRBJ1-1; possibly TRBD1 for D (5 bases). There are 12 residues in the CDR3. The germline CDR1 and CDR2 sequences are KGHSH and LQKENI. Trimming left V 8 bases short and J 1 base short, with 8 bases between. CDR3 residues: CASRGENTEAFF. The DNA for the CDR3 is TGTGCCAGCAGGGGTGAGAACACTGAAGCTTTCTTT.

The sample holds many counts of this clonotype. The chain carries TRBV11-2 and TRBJ2-1; D remains ambiguous. The CDR3 is made up of 12 amino acids. Germline loops: CDR1 SGHAT, CDR2 FQNNGV. V lost 2 bases to trimming and J lost 2 bases, with 1 base between them. The CDR3 sequence is CASSLPYNEQFF. As DNA, the CDR3 is TGTGCCAGCAGCTTACCCTACAATGAGCAGTTCTTC.

This clonotype was seen ten or more times. V usage is TRBV7-9 and J usage is TRBJ2-5, with 7 positions matching TRBD2. J gave up 1 base and V 2 bases, and 7 bases lay outside the gene matches. Germline V CDR1 and CDR2: SEHNR, FQNEAQ (reference sequence). The CDR3 has 16 residues. CDR3 DNA sequence: TGTGCCAGCAGCTTACTTGCTAGCGGTTCCCAAGAGACCCAGTACTTC. It is translated as CASSLLASGSQETQYF.

The CDR3 DNA sequence: TGTGCCAGCAGTTACTTGACAGGTAGTTCCGGCGGGGAGCTGTTTTTT. Translated: CASSYLTGSSGGELFF. The chain couples TRBV6-2 or TRBV6-3 to TRBJ2-2; D is possibly TRBD1 (6 bases). The V end lost 1 base, the J end lost 7 bases, and 16 bases lay between the germline ends. CDR1 and CDR2 from the germline V gene are MNHEY and SVGEGT. CDR3 length: 16 residues.